The 24 T cell receptor beta chains given below trace back to one sample, sequenced in a study of blood T cell repertoires in COVID-19 (dated by TCRdb to 2019 to 2021). Libraries were made using the immunoSEQ multiplex PCR assay. This is the immuneACCESS table as TCRdb keeps it, with only in-frame sequences that have V and J called. A part of the clones is gone; compared with another copy, unresolved V genes explain less than half, and the rest is unexplained. This sample has some 80,000 clones in its table, and roughly 85% of those were observed once. The top ten hold around a third of the sample. Sequenced input: peripheral blood. Receptor source: a woman aged 70-85 years with acute or convalescent COVID-19.

V usage is TRBV12-5 and J usage is TRBJ2-2, with no clear D. V was cut by 0 bases and J by 1 base, with 6 bases left in between. The CDR3 totals 15 residues. The germline CDR1 and CDR2 sequences are LGHNT and FRNRAP. CDR3 sequence reads: CASGLVHGNTGELFF. The CDR3 coding sequence is TGTGCTAGTGGTTTGGTGCACGGGAACACCGGGGAGCTGTTTTTT.

This chain links TRBV3-1 (or the pseudogene TRBV3-2) with TRBJ2-2; D remains ambiguous. The V end lost 8 bases, the J end lost 2 bases, and 9 bases lay between the germline ends. There are 13 residues in the CDR3. From germline, CDR1 is LGHDT and CDR2 YNNKEL (reference sequence). As DNA, the CDR3 is TGTGCCAGCGGGCGAACAAACACCGGGGAGCTGTTTTTT. Translation gives CASGRTNTGELFF.

This sequence joins TRBV3-1 (or the pseudogene TRBV3-2) and TRBJ1-2, with TRBD1 matching 7 bases. The junction had 8 bases not matched to a gene; V was cut back by 0 bases and J by 4 bases. Germline CDR1 and CDR2: LGHDT and YNNKEL (reference sequence). The CDR3 spans 16 residues. This CDR3 reads CASSQDSWQGGYGYTF. CDR3 DNA: TGTGCCAGCAGCCAAGATTCGTGGCAGGGGGGCTATGGCTACACCTTC.

The chain combines TRBV7-9 with TRBJ1-1; a weak D match, TRBD1 (5 bases). The CDR3 has 16 residues. Germline-derived CDR1 and CDR2 are SEHNR and FQNEAQ (reference sequence). Deletions cut 0 bases from V and 0 bases from J, with 11 bases between. The CDR3 region is CASSLALGQVNTEAFF. CDR3 nucleotides: TGTGCCAGCAGCTTAGCGCTCGGACAAGTGAACACTGAAGCTTTCTTT.

This clone appeared once. The J gene is TRBJ2-3, the V gene TRBV10-3, with TRBD2 matching over 9 bases. The CDR3 totals 15 residues. With 6 bases clipped from V and 1 base from J, the junction kept 5 bases outside the gene matches. CDR1 and CDR2 from the germline V gene are ENHRY and SYGVKD. Here the CDR3 reads CAIRKLAGGTDTQYF. The CDR3, as DNA: TGTGCCATCAGGAAATTAGCGGGAGGCACAGATACGCAGTATTTT.

V gene TRBV28 combines with J gene TRBJ2-5; 10 bases match TRBD2. Unmatched junction bases numbered 8, after V lost 2 bases and J lost 5 bases. The CDR3 runs 16 residues. Germline assignment: CDR1 MDHEN and CDR2 SYDVKM. The CDR3 is CASSLPLAGAGETQYF. DNA for the CDR3: TGTGCCAGCAGTTTACCTCTAGCGGGAGCGGGCGAGACCCAGTACTTC.

This rearrangement joins TRBV7-2 to TRBJ2-2; 11 positions match TRBD2. Germline CDR1 and CDR2: SGHTA and FQGNSA. After removal of 4 bases from V and 1 base from J, the junction contained 2 bases not matched to a gene. This CDR3 spans 16 amino acids. The CDR3 here is CASSYGTSGNTGELFF. The CDR3 DNA follows: TGTGCCAGCAGCTATGGGACTAGCGGGAACACCGGGGAGCTGTTTTTT.

The chain links TRBV14 to TRBJ2-5, with a tentative D call TRBD1 (8 bases). The CDR3 runs to 16 residues. The V gene lost 4 bases and the J gene lost 4 bases, with 19 bases spanning the gap. Germline V gene sequence: CDR1 SGHDN, CDR2 FVKESK. CDR3 in DNA: TGTGCCAGCAGCCCCTTTCGAACAGGGGGGGCAGAGACCCAGTACTTC. Translated, it gives CASSPFRTGGAETQYF.

This clone was observed a few times. The chain combines TRBV3-1 (or the pseudogene TRBV3-2) with TRBJ2-7, with 7 bases matching TRBD2. After removal of 4 bases from V and 3 bases from J, the junction contained 6 bases not matched to a gene. CDR1 is LGHDT, CDR2 YNNKEL, per germline (reference sequence). The CDR3 has 14 amino acids. This CDR3 reads CASSPTSSNYEQYF. The CDR3 DNA sequence: TGTGCCAGCAGCCCGACTAGCTCTAACTACGAGCAGTACTTC.

The chain couples TRBV2 to TRBJ2-3; 7 positions agree with TRBD2. V dropped 8 bases and J dropped 0; count of bases not matched to a gene: 8. CDR1 and CDR2 (germline): SNHLY, FYNNEI. The CDR3 covers 15 residues. CDR3 loop: CASGRTSASTDTQYF. DNA of the CDR3: TGTGCCAGCGGACGCACTAGCGCAAGCACAGATACGCAGTATTTT.

The chain carries TRBV20-1 and TRBJ1-4; 9 nucleotides match TRBD1. With V trimmed by 3 bases and J by 10 bases, 9 bases remained unmatched. Germline V gene lookup returns CDR1 DFQATT and CDR2 SNEGSKA (reference sequence). This CDR3 is built from 14 residues. The CDR3 loop reads CSASFGPGQGKLFF. CDR3 DNA sequence: TGCAGTGCTAGTTTCGGACCGGGACAGGGAAAACTGTTTTTT.

The J gene is TRBJ2-7, the V gene TRBV9; a possible D gene is TRBD1 (7 bases). The germline V gene encodes CDR1 SGDLS and CDR2 YYNGEE. The CDR3 consists of 16 residues. Trimming took off 4 bases at V and 0 bases at J, with 17 bases between the two ends. CDR3 DNA: TGTGCCAGCAGCCCCCGAGGAGGGACAGACTCCTACGAGCAGTACTTC. Its protein product is CASSPRGGTDSYEQYF.

V usage is TRBV28 and J usage is TRBJ1-2; possible D gene TRBD1, 5 bases. Germline assignment: CDR1 MDHEN and CDR2 SYDVKM. The CDR3 loop spans 15 amino acids. V lost 8 bases and J 4 bases, leaving 20 bases between the germline ends. CDR3 DNA sequence: TGTGCCAGCGATGCCCCGGGGAGGGGTGGCTATGGCTACACCTTC. Encoded protein: CASDAPGRGGYGYTF.

V is TRBV10-1 and J is TRBJ2-2; D is undetermined. The CDR3 extends over 13 amino acids. Per germline, CDR1 WNHNN and CDR2 SYGVQD (reference sequence). Trimming removed 7 bases at V and 5 bases at J, with 11 bases between. The CDR3 nucleotides are TGCGCCAGCAAAGGAGCCAGTACCGGGGAGCTGTTTTTT. Protein product: CASKGASTGELFF.

The chain carries TRBV18 and TRBJ1-2; D gene unclear. CDR1 and CDR2 from the germline V gene are KGHSH and LQKENI. CDR3 size: 18 residues. V dropped 3 bases and J dropped 4 bases, with 24 bases sitting between them. As DNA, the CDR3 is TGTGCCAGCTCACCTCGGAGGGTTTCATTCGACGAAACCTATGGCTACACCTTC. Its protein product is CASSPRRVSFDETYGYTF.

The chain links TRBV6-5 to TRBJ1-1; D is possibly TRBD1 (5 bases). Per the germline V gene, CDR1 is MNHEY and CDR2 is SVGAGI. V dropped 5 bases and J dropped 4 bases, with 14 bases sitting between them. CDR3 length equals 14 residues. CDR3 DNA sequence: TGTGCCAGCAGTCGTCCGGGGGGACTCACTGAAGCTTTCTTT. Encoded protein: CASSRPGGLTEAFF.

This clone was found once. The CDR3, as DNA: TGTGCCAGCAGCCGAACTGTACAGGGTGAGCAGTTCTTC. Translation gives CASSRTVQGEQFF. J is TRBJ2-1 and V is TRBV11-2; TRBD1 might be the D (6 bases). The V end lost 5 bases, the J end lost 9 bases, and 14 bases lay between the germline ends. The CDR3 has 13 amino acids. Germline V gene data show CDR1 as SGHAT and CDR2 as FQNNGV.

J is TRBJ1-4 and V is TRBV5-6; D is possibly TRBD1 (5 bases). Per germline, CDR1 SGHDT and CDR2 YYEEEE. The CDR3 is 14 residues long. V was clipped by 3 bases and J by 5 bases, with 11 bases between them. The CDR3 here is CASSWGRANEKLFF. DNA for the CDR3: TGTGCCAGCAGCTGGGGCAGGGCGAATGAAAAACTGTTTTTT.

This sequence joins TRBV7-9 and TRBJ2-5, with TRBD2 as a possible D gene (5 bases). The CDR3 has 15 amino acids. Looked up from germline, CDR1 is SEHNR and CDR2 is FQNEAQ (reference sequence). Trimming took off 1 base at V and 2 bases at J, with 11 bases between the two ends. CDR3 in DNA: TGTGCCAGCAGCTTAGGAAGCGGAAGTCAAGAGACCCAGTACTTC. Amino acids: CASSLGSGSQETQYF. Full variable domain (missing parts from reference TRBV7-9 and TRBJ2-5): DTGVSQNPRHKITKRGQNVTFRCDPISEHNRLYWYRQTLGQGPEFLTYFQNEAQLEKSRLLSDRFSAERPKGSFSTLEIQRTEQGDSAMYLCASSLGSGSQETQYFGPGTRLLVL.

This clone was seen only once. The chain uses TRBV4-2 and TRBJ2-1; 8 bases map to TRBD2. CDR3 length: 15 residues. CDR1 is LGHNA and CDR2 is YNFKEQ in the germline V gene. Trimming cost V 4 bases and J 7 bases; bases outside gene matches: 9. The CDR3 sequence: CASSPGGTIQNEQFF. CDR3 bases: TGTGCCAGCAGCCCGGGGGGGACTATCCAAAATGAGCAGTTCTTC.

The V and J genes are TRBV15 and TRBJ2-5; weak D call: TRBD2 (5 bases). CDR3 length equals 14 residues. Trimming shortened V by 0 bases and J by 4 bases, and 9 bases separated the two germline ends. The germline gives CDR1 LNHNV, CDR2 YYDKDF (reference sequence). The CDR3 sequence is CATSRESGVETQYF. The CDR3, as DNA: TGTGCCACCAGCAGAGAATCCGGGGTAGAGACCCAGTACTTC.

This clone occurred once. This chain links TRBV19 with TRBJ1-5; the D gene is possibly TRBD1 (6 bases). Trimming pared 10 bases from V and 0 bases from J, leaving 10 bases between. The length of the CDR3 is 13 residues. Germline values: CDR1 LNHDA, CDR2 SQIVND (reference sequence). This CDR3 is CATQGTSNQPQHF. CDR3 coding DNA: TGTGCCACACAGGGCACTAGCAATCAGCCCCAGCATTTT.

CDR3 amino acids: CASSRDRTFYNEQFF. CDR3 sequence (DNA): TGTGCCAGCAGCCGGGACAGGACTTTCTACAATGAGCAGTTCTTC. The chain employs TRBV11-2 and TRBJ2-1; 8 bases are a match to TRBD1. Trimming cost V 5 bases and J 3 bases; bases outside gene matches: 6. CDR3 size: 15 residues. Germline values: CDR1 SGHAT, CDR2 FQNNGV.

The V gene is TRBV2, the J gene TRBJ1-2; D remains unclear. There are 13 residues in the CDR3. Trimming left V 7 bases short and J 3 bases short, with 12 bases between. Per the germline V gene, CDR1 is SNHLY and CDR2 is FYNNEI. The CDR3, as DNA: TGTGCCAGCAACCTTCAGGCCTACTATGGCTACACCTTC. The encoded protein is CASNLQAYYGYTF.